A single TCR beta chain is shown here with its context. Its specificity is not known. This record belongs to a study of Ad26.COV2.S vaccination and SARS-CoV-2 variants. General observations from the study: Vaccine recipients showed a spike-specific TCR breadth that was higher than in placebo recipients.

Treatment defined: 19 received Ad26.COV2.S at low or high dose, single or two shots; roughly five received placebo; per-sample allocation not given. Following the first vaccine or placebo injection, samples were taken on day 63. Wuhan-strain SARS-CoV-2 spike was expressed by the Ad26 vector that made up the vaccine. Here immunoSEQ multiplex PCR was the method, and the copy in TCRdb shows in-frame clones only, minus some. Altogether 300,000 to 400,000 clones are present, around 89% being singletons, with the ten largest covering 5%. The receptor's source is a person aged 18-65 years who received the Ad26.COV2.S COVID-19 vaccine or a placebo. The specimen comprised peripheral blood, sampled in a trial of Ad26.COV2.S vaccine versus placebo.

The CDR3 spells CASSGQGPNYGYTF. In nucleotides, the CDR3 is TGTGCCAGCAGTGGTCAGGGCCCTAACTATGGCTACACCTTC. The chain uses TRBV2 and TRBJ1-2; D is possibly TRBD1 (5 bases). Per germline, CDR1 SNHLY and CDR2 FYNNEI. The V end was cut by 4 bases, the J end by 0 bases, with 9 bases between. CDR3 size: 14 residues. Full variable domain (remainder filled in from reference TRBV2 and TRBJ1-2): EPEVTQTPSHQVTQMGQEVILRCVPISNHLYFYWYRQILGQKVEFLVSFYNNEISEKSEIFDDQFSVERPDGSNFTLKIRSTKLEDSAMYFCASSGQGPNYGYTFGSGTRLTVV.